These T cell receptor beta chains were read from a single sample in a study of blood T cells in healthy people across ages. MiXCR, applied by TCRdb to the 5' RACE reads, yields one record per CDR3 protein. This sample has about 1.8 million distinct CDR3 sequences; approximately 50% occur once, and the top ten carry more than 2%. The sample comprised blood. Receptors were obtained from a woman aged 40 to 50 in good health. Each CDR3 is given with its conserved first and last residue. The order of the fields is D gene, clone size, J gene, V gene, CDR3 protein, CDR3 DNA. A D gene is named only where the DNA matches it firmly. Some rows have no size entry. The others give once, few or many, or a class for an expanded clone.

>TRBD2|few|TRBJ2-1|TRBV6-1
CASSGWAGGVNEQFF
TGTGCCAGCAGTGGATGGGCCGGGGGGGTCAATGAGCAGTTCTTC
>NA|NA|TRBJ2-1|TRBV20-1
CSARERRGDEQFF
TGCAGTGCTAGAGAGCGGAGGGGCGATGAGCAGTTCTTC
>NA|NA|TRBJ2-7|TRBV28
CASSGRLGYEQYF
TGTGCCAGCAGTGGCCGATTGGGCTACGAGCAGTACTTC
>NA|few|TRBJ2-3|TRBV24-1
CATSKGVGITDTQYF
TGTGCCACCAGTAAAGGAGTGGGTATCACAGATACGCAGTATTTT
>NA|NA|TRBJ2-1|TRBV20-1
CSARGVRGETYNEQFF
TGCAGTGCTAGAGGGGTACGGGGAGAGACCTACAATGAGCAGTTCTTC
>TRBD2|NA|TRBJ2-4|TRBV2
CASILDQGGNIQYF
TGTGCCAGCATACTTGACCAGGGAGGGAACATTCAGTACTTC
>TRBD1|few|TRBJ2-7|TRBV7-9
CASSLGGTGKSEQYF
TGTGCCAGCAGCTTAGGAGGGACAGGGAAAAGCGAGCAGTACTTC
>NA|once|TRBJ1-1|TRBV6-2/TRBV6-3
CASSYRRMNTEAFF
TGTGCCAGCAGTTATCGACGGATGAACACTGAAGCTTTCTTT
>TRBD2|few|TRBJ2-3|TRBV7-9
CASSPTSGGPDTQYF
TGTGCCAGCAGCCCGACTAGCGGGGGTCCCGATACGCAGTATTTT
>TRBD1|NA|TRBJ2-7|TRBV18
CASSPGTVNPRGYF
TGTGCCAGCTCACCCGGGACAGTTAACCCCCGTGGGTACTTC
>TRBD1|NA|TRBJ1-2|TRBV4-3
CASSRGQSNWGQGTGYTF
TGCGCCAGCAGCCGAGGGCAATCCAATTGGGGACAGGGTACCGGCTACACCTTC
>NA|few|TRBJ2-3|TRBV27
CASSFGGPADTQYF
TGTGCCAGCAGTTTCGGGGGCCCCGCAGATACGCAGTATTTT
>NA|few|TRBJ2-7|TRBV28
CASRTLVPHEQYF
TGTGCCAGCCGTACTCTAGTCCCCCACGAGCAGTACTTC
>NA|NA|TRBJ2-7|TRBV20-1
CSAPGGAVYNEQYF
TGCAGTGCCCCTGGCGGAGCTGTCTACAATGAGCAGTACTTC
>NA|NA|TRBJ2-1|TRBV28
CASSRIGVTYNEQFF
TGTGCCAGCTCAAGGATCGGGGTGACGTACAATGAGCAGTTCTTC